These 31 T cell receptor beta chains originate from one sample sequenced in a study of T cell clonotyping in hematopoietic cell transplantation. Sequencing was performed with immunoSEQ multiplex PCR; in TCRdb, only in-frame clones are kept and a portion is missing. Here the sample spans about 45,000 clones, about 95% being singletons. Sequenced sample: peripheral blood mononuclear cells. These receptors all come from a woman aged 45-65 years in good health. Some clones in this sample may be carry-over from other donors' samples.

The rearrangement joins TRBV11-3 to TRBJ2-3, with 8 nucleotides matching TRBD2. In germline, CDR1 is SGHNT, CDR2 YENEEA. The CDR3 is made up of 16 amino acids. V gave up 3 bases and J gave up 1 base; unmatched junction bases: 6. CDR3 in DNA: TGTGCCAGCAGCTTCGACGGGGGGGAGGGCACAGATACGCAGTATTTT. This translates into CASSFDGGEGTDTQYF. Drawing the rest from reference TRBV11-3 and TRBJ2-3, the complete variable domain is EAGVVQSPRYKIIEKKQPVAFWCNPISGHNTLYWYLQNLGQGPELLIRYENEEAVDDSQLPKDRFSAERLKGVDSTLKIQPAELGDSAVYLCASSFDGGEGTDTQYFGPGTRLTVL.

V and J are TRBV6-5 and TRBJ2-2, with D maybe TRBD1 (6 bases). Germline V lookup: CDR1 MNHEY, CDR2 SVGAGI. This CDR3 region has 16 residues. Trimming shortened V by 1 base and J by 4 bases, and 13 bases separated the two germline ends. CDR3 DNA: TGTGCCAGCAGTTACTGGTGGCAGGGGACCACCGGGGAGCTGTTTTTT. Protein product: CASSYWWQGTTGELFF.

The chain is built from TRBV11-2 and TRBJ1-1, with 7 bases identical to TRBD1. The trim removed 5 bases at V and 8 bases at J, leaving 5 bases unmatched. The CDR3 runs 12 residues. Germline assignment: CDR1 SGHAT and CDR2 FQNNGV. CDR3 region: CASSRDRAEAFF. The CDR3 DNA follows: TGTGCCAGCAGCCGAGACAGGGCCGAAGCTTTCTTT.

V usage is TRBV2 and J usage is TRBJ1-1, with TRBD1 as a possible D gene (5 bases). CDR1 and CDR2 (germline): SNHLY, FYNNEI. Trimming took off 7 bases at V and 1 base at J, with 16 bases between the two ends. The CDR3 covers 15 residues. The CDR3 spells CASKPQAGWNTEAFF. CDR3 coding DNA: TGTGCCAGCAAACCACAGGCCGGGTGGAACACTGAAGCTTTCTTT.

Written as DNA, the CDR3 is TGTGCCAGCAGCTTGGACGGAACCTCCACCTACAATGAGCAGTTCTTC. Translation: CASSLDGTSTYNEQFF. This rearrangement joins TRBV7-8 to TRBJ2-1; no reliable D call. Deletions cut 3 bases from V and 2 bases from J, with 14 bases between. The germline CDR1 and CDR2 sequences are SGHVS and FQNEAQ. The CDR3 sequence is 16 residues long.

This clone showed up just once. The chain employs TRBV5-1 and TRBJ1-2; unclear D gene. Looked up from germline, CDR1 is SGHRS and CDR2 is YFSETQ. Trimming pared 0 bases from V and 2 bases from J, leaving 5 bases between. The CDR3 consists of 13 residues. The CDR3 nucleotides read TGCGCCAGCAGCTTGGGAGGGAACTATGGCTACACCTTC. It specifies CASSLGGNYGYTF.

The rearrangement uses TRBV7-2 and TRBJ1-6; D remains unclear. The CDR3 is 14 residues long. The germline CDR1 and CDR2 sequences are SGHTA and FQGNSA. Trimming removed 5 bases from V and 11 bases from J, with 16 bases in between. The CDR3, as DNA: TGTGCCAGCAGCACCGCGGGGTGGGATACACCCCTCCACTTT. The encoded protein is CASSTAGWDTPLHF. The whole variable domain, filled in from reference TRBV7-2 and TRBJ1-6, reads GAGVSQSPSNKVTEKGKDVELRCDPISGHTALYWYRQSLGQGLEFLIYFQGNSAPDKSGLPSDRFSAERTGGSVSTLTIQRTQQEDSAVYLCASSTAGWDTPLHFGNGTRLTVT.

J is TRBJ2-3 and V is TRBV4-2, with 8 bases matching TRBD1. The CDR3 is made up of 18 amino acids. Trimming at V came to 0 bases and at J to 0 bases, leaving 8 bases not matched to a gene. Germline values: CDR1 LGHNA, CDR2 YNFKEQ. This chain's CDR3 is CASSQDVPGQVSTDTQYF. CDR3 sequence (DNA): TGTGCCAGCAGCCAAGATGTACCGGGACAGGTGAGCACAGATACGCAGTATTTT.

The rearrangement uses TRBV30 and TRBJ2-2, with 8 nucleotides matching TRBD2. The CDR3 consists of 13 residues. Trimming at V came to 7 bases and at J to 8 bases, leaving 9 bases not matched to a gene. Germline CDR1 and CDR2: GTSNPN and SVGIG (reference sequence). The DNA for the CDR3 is TGTGCCTCCCCTCGGGAGGGCCCGGGGGAGCTGTTTTTT. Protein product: CASPREGPGELFF.

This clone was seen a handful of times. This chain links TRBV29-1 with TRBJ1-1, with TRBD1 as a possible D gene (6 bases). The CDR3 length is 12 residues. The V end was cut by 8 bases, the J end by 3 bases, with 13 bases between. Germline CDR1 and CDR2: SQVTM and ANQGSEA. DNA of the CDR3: TGCAGCTCCAAGGGGGGTGACACTGAAGCTTTCTTT. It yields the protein CSSKGGDTEAFF.

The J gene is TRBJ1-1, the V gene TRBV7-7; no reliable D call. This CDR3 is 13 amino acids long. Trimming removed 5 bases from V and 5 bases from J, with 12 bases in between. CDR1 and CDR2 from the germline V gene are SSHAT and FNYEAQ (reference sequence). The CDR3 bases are TGTGCCAGCAGCCTGTCAGAGGGAACTGAAGCTTTCTTT. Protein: CASSLSEGTEAFF.

CDR3 nucleotides: TGTGCCAGCCGACGGGGGGCAGGGTGGGATGGCTACACCTTC. It is translated as CASRRGAGWDGYTF. This chain links TRBV6-5 with TRBJ1-2, with a tentative D call TRBD1 (6 bases). There are 14 residues in the CDR3. Germline V gives CDR1 MNHEY, CDR2 SVGAGI. Trimming shortened V by 8 bases and J by 6 bases, and 19 bases separated the two germline ends.

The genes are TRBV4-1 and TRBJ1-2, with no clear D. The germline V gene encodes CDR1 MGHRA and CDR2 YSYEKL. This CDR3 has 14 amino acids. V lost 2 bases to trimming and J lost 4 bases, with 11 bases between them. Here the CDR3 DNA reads TGCGCCAGCAGCCAAAACCCTCTAGCCTATGGCTACACCTTC. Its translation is CASSQNPLAYGYTF.

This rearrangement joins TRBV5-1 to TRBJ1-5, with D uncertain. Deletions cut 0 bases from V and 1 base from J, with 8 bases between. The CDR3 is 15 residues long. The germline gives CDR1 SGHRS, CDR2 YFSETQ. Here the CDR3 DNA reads TGCGCCAGCAGCTTGGTTCCGGGGAGCAATCAGCCCCAGCATTTT. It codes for CASSLVPGSNQPQHF.

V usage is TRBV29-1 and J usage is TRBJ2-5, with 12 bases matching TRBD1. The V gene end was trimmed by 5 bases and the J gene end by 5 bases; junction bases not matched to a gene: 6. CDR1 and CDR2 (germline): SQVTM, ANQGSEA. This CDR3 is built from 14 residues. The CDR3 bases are TGCAGCGTTTCCCGGGACAGGGGGCAGGAGACCCAGTACTTC. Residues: CSVSRDRGQETQYF.

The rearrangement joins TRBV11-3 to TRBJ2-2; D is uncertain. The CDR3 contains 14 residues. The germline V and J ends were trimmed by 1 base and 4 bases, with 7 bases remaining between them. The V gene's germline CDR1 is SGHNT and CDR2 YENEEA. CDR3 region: CASSLAPSTGELFF. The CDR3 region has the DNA TGTGCCAGCAGCTTAGCCCCTAGCACCGGGGAGCTGTTTTTT.

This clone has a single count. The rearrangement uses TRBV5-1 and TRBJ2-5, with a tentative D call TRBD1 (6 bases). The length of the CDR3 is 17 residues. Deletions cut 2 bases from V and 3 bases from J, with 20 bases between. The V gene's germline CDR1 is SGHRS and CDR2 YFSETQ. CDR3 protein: CASSFRMVGALKETQYF. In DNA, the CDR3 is TGCGCCAGCAGCTTTCGGATGGTGGGGGCTCTAAAAGAGACCCAGTACTTC.

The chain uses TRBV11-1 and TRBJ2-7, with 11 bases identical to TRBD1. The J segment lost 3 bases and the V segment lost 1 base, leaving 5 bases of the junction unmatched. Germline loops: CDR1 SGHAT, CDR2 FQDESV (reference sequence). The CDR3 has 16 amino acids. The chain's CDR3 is CASSLEGTGGFYEQYF. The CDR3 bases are TGTGCCAGCAGCTTAGAAGGGACAGGGGGTTTCTACGAGCAGTACTTC.

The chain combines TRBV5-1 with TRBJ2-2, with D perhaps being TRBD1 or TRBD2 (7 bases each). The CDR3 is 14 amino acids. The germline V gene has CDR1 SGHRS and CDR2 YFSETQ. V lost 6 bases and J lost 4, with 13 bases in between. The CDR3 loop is CASNQGGRTGELFF. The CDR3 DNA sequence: TGCGCCAGCAATCAGGGGGGGCGCACCGGGGAGCTGTTTTTT.

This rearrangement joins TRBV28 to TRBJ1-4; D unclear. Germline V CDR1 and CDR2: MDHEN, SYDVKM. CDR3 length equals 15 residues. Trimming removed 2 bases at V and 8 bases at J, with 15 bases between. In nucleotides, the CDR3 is TGTGCCAGCAGTTTAGGCGGGGATAAAGGGGAAAAACTGTTTTTT. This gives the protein CASSLGGDKGEKLFF.

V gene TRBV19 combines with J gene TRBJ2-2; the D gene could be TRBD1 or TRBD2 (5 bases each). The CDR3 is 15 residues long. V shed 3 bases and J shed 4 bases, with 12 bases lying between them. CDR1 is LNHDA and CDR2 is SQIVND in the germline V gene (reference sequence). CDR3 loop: CASSITGTATGELFF. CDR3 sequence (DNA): TGTGCCAGTAGTATTACCGGGACGGCCACCGGGGAGCTGTTTTTT. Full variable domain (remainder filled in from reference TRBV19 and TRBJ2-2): DGGITQSPKYLFRKEGQNVTLSCEQNLNHDAMYWYRQDPGQGLRLIYYSQIVNDFQKGDIAEGYSVSREKKESFPLTVTSAQKNPTAFYLCASSITGTATGELFFGEGSRLTVL.

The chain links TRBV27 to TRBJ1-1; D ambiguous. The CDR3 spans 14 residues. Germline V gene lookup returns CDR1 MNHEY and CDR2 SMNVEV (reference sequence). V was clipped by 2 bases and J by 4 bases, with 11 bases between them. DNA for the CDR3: TGTGCCAGCAGTTTACGGGGAGGGCCCACTGAAGCTTTCTTT. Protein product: CASSLRGGPTEAFF.

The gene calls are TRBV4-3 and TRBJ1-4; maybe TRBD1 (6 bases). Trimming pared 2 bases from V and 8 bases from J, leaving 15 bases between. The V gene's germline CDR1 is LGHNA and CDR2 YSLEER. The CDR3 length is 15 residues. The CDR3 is CASSQTRGIWEKLFF. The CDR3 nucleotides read TGCGCCAGCAGCCAAACCAGGGGAATCTGGGAAAAACTGTTTTTT.

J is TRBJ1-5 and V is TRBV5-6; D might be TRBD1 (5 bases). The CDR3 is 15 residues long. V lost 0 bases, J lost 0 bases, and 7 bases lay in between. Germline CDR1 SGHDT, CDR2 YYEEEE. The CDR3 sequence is CASSLAGTSNQPQHF. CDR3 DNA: TGTGCCAGCAGCTTGGCGGGGACTAGCAATCAGCCCCAGCATTTT.

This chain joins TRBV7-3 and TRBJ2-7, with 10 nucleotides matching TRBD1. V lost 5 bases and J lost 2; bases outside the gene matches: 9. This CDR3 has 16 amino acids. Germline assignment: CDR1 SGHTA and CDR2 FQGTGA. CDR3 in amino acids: CASSLRDRGLTYEQYF. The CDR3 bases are TGTGCCAGCAGCCTCCGGGACAGGGGTCTCACCTACGAGCAGTACTTC.

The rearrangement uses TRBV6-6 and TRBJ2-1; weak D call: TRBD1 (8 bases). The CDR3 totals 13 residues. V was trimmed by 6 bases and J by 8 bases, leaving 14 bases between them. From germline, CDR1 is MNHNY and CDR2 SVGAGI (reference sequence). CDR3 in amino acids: CASSRQGRDEQFF. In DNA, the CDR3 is TGTGCCAGCAGCAGACAGGGGAGGGATGAGCAGTTCTTC.

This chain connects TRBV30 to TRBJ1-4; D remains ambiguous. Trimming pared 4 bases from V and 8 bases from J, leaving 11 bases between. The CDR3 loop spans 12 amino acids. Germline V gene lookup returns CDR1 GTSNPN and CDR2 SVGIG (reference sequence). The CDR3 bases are TGTGCCTGGAATCGGGGTGGCGAAAAACTGTTTTTT. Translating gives CAWNRGGEKLFF.

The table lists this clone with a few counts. The CDR3: CASSKATQTSGGAGEQYF. The CDR3 nucleotides read TGTGCCAGCAGCAAAGCCACCCAGACTAGCGGGGGGGCAGGCGAGCAGTACTTC. The chain couples TRBV21-1 to TRBJ2-7; TRBD2 reflects the table's D call only, with no check against the DNA. TRBV21-1 represents a pseudogene. The CDR3 runs 18 residues.

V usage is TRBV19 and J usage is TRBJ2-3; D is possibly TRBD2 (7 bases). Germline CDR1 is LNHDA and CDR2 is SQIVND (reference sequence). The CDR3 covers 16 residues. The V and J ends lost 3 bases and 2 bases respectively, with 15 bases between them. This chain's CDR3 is CASSIKGGGITDTQYF. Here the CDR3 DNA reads TGTGCCAGTAGTATTAAGGGCGGGGGCATCACAGATACGCAGTATTTT.

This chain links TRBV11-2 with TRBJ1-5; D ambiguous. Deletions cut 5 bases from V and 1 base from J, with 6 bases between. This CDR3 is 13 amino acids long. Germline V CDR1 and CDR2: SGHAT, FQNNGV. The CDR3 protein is CASSKDSNQPQHF. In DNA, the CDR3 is TGTGCCAGCAGCAAGGACAGCAATCAGCCCCAGCATTTT.

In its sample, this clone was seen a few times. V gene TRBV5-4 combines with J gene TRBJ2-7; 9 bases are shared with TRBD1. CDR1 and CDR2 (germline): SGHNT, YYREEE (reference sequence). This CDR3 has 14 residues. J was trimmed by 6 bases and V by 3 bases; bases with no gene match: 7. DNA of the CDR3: TGTGCCAGCAGCTCTTTCACAGGGGGCGTCGAGCAGTACTTC. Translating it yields CASSSFTGGVEQYF.